This paragraph covers one T cell receptor beta chain sequence. What this receptor recognizes is not known. One base away there is no much larger clone; base qualities are not given. The sample belongs to a study of blood T cell repertoires in COVID-19 (dated by TCRdb to between 2020 and 2021). For the wider study: Samples covering the acute and convalescent phases of COVID-19 were provided by collaborators in the United States, Italy and Spain. The prospective study material was composed of cDNA or gDNA derived from T cells, B-cell-depleted T cells, or PBMCs. The dataset comprised deeply sampled blood TCRbeta repertoires from subjects exposed to, actively infected with, or recovered from COVID-19. The repertoires were made available in a free public database intended to serve as a resource for research on the immune response to SARS-CoV-2. Samples came from the ongoing ImmuneRACE study (first 160 participants) plus 1,254 subjects from 6 global collaborators. The sample metadata nearly always contained a de-identified subject ID, COVID-19 status, age in years and sex. Where available, HLA class I and class II types were obtained from metadata supplied by the sample provider rather than from assay-based typing.

Participants in the prospective study were aged 18 to 89 years, lived in over 20 United States geographic areas, and enrolled through a virtual design. In the prospective study, cohorts were assigned on the basis of participant-reported clinical history obtained from a screening survey and a study questionnaire. ImmuneRACE Cohort 3 recovered participants were defined by two consecutive negative NP/OP PCR tests, healthcare professional clearance, or symptom resolution. Mobile phlebotomists in the prospective study collected whole blood, serum and a nasopharyngeal or oropharyngeal swab from every participant. Over a roughly 2-month period, participants in the prospective study had the option of providing additional blood draws and questionnaires. Prospective study blood samples were shipped either frozen or at room temperature before DNA extraction. Paper-wide results and their limitations: The amount of clinical and demographic metadata varied by source and participant and was provided uncurated.

TCRbeta CDR3 regions were amplified from genomic DNA using the immunoSEQ Assay, a bias-controlled multiplex PCR. On the study's bioinformatics: The number of nucleated cells in each sample was estimated from the amplification of reference gene primers within the assay. Sequence reads were collapsed and filtered to measure the absolute abundance of every unique TCRbeta CDR3 rearrangement. For each sample, productive Simpson clonality was calculated as the square root of Simpson's diversity index over productive rearrangements. Entries here come from immuneACCESS through TCRdb and include only in-frame sequences with V and J called. Some clones fail to appear in such tables; in the studies checked, an unresolved V gene covers under half of the shortfall, and the cause of the remainder is unknown. Clone size and the V and J calls come from that table; the DNA yielded D and trimming. The sample table lists 110,000 to 150,000 clones, roughly 88% of them with a count of one. The ten largest make up approximately 4.5% of the sample.

V is reduced by 5 bases and J by 6 bases, leaving a spacing of 17 bases between them. The germline V gene yields MNHEY for CDR1 and SVGAGI for CDR2. The CDR3, from cysteine to phenylalanine, totals 15 residues. The only DNA kept is the CDR3, 45 bases in frame from the first base. Rearrangement joined TRBV6-5 to TRBJ2-1; TRBD1 is a possible D gene, resting on 6 matching bases. This sequence was found in a man between 45 and 60 years old who had recovered from COVID-19. The sample comprised PBMCs or T cells enriched from blood (not recorded which). CDR3 region: CASSHGVQGGNEQFF. The sequenced DNA is TGTGCCAGCAGTCACGGGGTCCAAGGGGGCAATGAGCAGTTCTTC.